The 21 T cell receptor beta chains in this list originate from one sample, sequenced in a study of blood T cell repertoires in COVID-19. Sequencing used immunoSEQ multiplex PCR; TCRdb keeps in-frame clones, though not all of them. The sample contains 200,000 to 250,000 clones, 83% of which appear only once. Sequenced sample: PBMCs or T cells enriched from blood (not recorded which). These receptors came from a woman in her thirties or forties who had been exposed to COVID-19.

The chain links TRBV9 to TRBJ2-5, with 15 bases lining up with TRBD2. After removal of 4 bases from V and 5 bases from J, the junction contained 9 bases not matched to a gene. Germline loops: CDR1 SGDLS, CDR2 YYNGEE. The length of the CDR3 is 17 residues. This CDR3 is CASSPRTSGGAGETQYF. In DNA, the CDR3 is TGTGCCAGCAGCCCCCGGACTAGCGGGGGGGCCGGTGAGACCCAGTACTTC.

The V gene is TRBV10-3, the J gene TRBJ2-1; weak D call: TRBD2 (6 bases). The germline V and J ends were trimmed by 3 bases and 10 bases, with 16 bases remaining between them. The V gene's germline CDR1 is ENHRY and CDR2 SYGVKD. The CDR3 totals 14 residues. The CDR3 nucleotides read TGTGCCATCAGTGAAGTACGGTTGGGGAGGGAGCAGTTCTTC. Protein product: CAISEVRLGREQFF.

This chain uses TRBV5-1 with TRBJ1-6, with 9 bases fitting TRBD1. The CDR3 length is 15 residues. From germline, CDR1 is SGHRS and CDR2 YFSETQ. V lost 0 bases, J lost 9 bases, and 4 bases stayed unmatched. DNA for the CDR3: TGCGCCAGCAGCTTGGATGGGGACAGGGTTTCACCCCTCCACTTT. This codes for CASSLDGDRVSPLHF.

This chain joins TRBV7-2 and TRBJ1-6; tentatively, D is TRBD1 (5 bases). CDR1 is SGHTA and CDR2 is FQGNSA in the germline V gene. The CDR3 totals 14 residues. V lost 4 bases and J 8 bases, leaving 12 bases between the germline ends. Here the CDR3 DNA reads TGTGCCAGCAGCTCCCCAGGGCGTCATTCACCCCTCCACTTT. Protein product: CASSSPGRHSPLHF.

The V gene is TRBV4-3, the J gene TRBJ2-1; a weak D match, TRBD1 (6 bases). The CDR3 runs to 16 residues. V shed 0 bases and J shed 4 bases, with 13 bases lying between them. CDR1 and CDR2 (germline): LGHNA, YSLEER. This chain's CDR3 is CASSQDSGGGYNEQFF. CDR3 nucleotides: TGCGCCAGCAGCCAAGATAGTGGGGGCGGTTACAATGAGCAGTTCTTC.

The V call is TRBV3-1 (or the pseudogene TRBV3-2), the J call TRBJ1-2; no clear D gene. Trimming shortened V by 1 base and J by 12 bases, and 15 bases separated the two germline ends. The CDR3 runs 13 residues. Germline CDR1 LGHDT, CDR2 YNNKEL (reference sequence). CDR3 nucleotides: TGTGCCAGCAGCCAAGGGGTGGAGGGTTCAGACACCTTC. It encodes CASSQGVEGSDTF.

The V and J genes are TRBV7-9 and TRBJ2-5, with D possibly matching TRBD2 (8 bases). This CDR3 contains 16 residues. The ends were cut back, 7 bases at V and 5 bases at J, with 23 bases in the middle. Looked up from germline, CDR1 is SEHNR and CDR2 is FQNEAQ (reference sequence). CDR3 sequence: CASTNRGSGVRETQYF. The CDR3 DNA follows: TGTGCCAGCACCAACAGGGGTAGCGGGGTACGGGAGACCCAGTACTTC. The full variable domain, with the rest looked up from reference TRBV7-9 and TRBJ2-5, is DTGVSQNPRHKITKRGQNVTFRCDPISEHNRLYWYRQTLGQGPEFLTYFQNEAQLEKSRLLSDRFSAERPKGSFSTLEIQRTEQGDSAMYLCASTNRGSGVRETQYFGPGTRLLVL.

This clone occurred once. The chain combines TRBV10-3 with TRBJ2-5, with TRBD2 matching over 7 bases. J was trimmed by 4 bases and V by 6 bases; bases with no gene match: 5. The CDR3 extends over 13 amino acids. CDR1 and CDR2 from the germline V gene are ENHRY and SYGVKD. The CDR3 spells CAISDGTTETQYF. CDR3 coding DNA: TGTGCCATCAGCGACGGGACTACAGAGACCCAGTACTTC.

This chain uses TRBV19 with TRBJ2-1; D may be TRBD1 (5 bases). Germline V gene data show CDR1 as LNHDA and CDR2 as SQIVND (reference sequence). The CDR3 is 14 amino acids. Trimming shortened V by 6 bases and J by 4 bases, and 13 bases separated the two germline ends. CDR3 nucleotides: TGTGCCAGTAGGGTCGACCACAGGTACAATGAGCAGTTCTTC. It yields the protein CASRVDHRYNEQFF.

The chain joins TRBV27 to TRBJ1-2; possibly TRBD1 for D (5 bases). Trimming pared 3 bases from V and 2 bases from J, leaving 13 bases between. Germline assignment: CDR1 MNHEY and CDR2 SMNVEV (reference sequence). The CDR3 consists of 15 residues. The CDR3 spells CASSFRGRTNYGYTF. In DNA form, the CDR3 reads TGTGCCAGCAGTTTTAGGGGCAGGACAAACTATGGCTACACCTTC.

The chain is built from TRBV7-2 and TRBJ1-6; TRBD1 aligns across 8 bases. Looked up from germline, CDR1 is SGHTA and CDR2 is FQGNSA. The ends lost 4 bases at V and 9 bases at J; junction bases unmatched: 8. The CDR3 runs to 15 residues. The chain's CDR3 is CASSWLQGDTSPLHF. The DNA of the CDR3 is TGTGCCAGCAGCTGGTTACAGGGGGATACTTCACCCCTCCACTTT.

V usage is TRBV25-1 and J usage is TRBJ2-1; perhaps TRBD2 as D (5 bases). Per the germline V gene, CDR1 is MGHDK and CDR2 is SYGVNS. V lost 4 bases and J 4 bases, leaving 14 bases between the germline ends. This CDR3 has 15 amino acids. CDR3 sequence reads: CASSAGPREYNEQFF. The CDR3 DNA reads TGTGCCAGCAGTGCCGGCCCGAGGGAGTACAATGAGCAGTTCTTC. Combining the CDR3 with reference TRBV25-1 and TRBJ2-1 gives the whole variable domain EADIYQTPRYLVIGTGKKITLECSQTMGHDKMYWYQQDPGMELHLIHYSYGVNSTEKGDLSSESTVSRIRTEHFPLTLESARPSHTSQYLCASSAGPREYNEQFFGPGTRLTVL.

This clone was recorded many times. The chain recombines TRBV5-6 with TRBJ1-5; TRBD1 matches 8 bases. The V and J ends lost 3 bases and 3 bases, in that order; junction bases with no gene match: 8. The CDR3 consists of 16 residues. Looked up from germline, CDR1 is SGHDT and CDR2 is YYEEEE. The CDR3 loop is CASSSRQGTFNQPQHF. In DNA, the CDR3 is TGTGCCAGCAGCTCCCGACAGGGGACCTTCAATCAGCCCCAGCATTTT.

The chain links TRBV7-2 to TRBJ1-2; D is possibly TRBD1 (6 bases). V was cut by 3 bases and J by 5 bases, with 13 bases left in between. CDR3 length: 14 amino acids. CDR1 SGHTA and CDR2 FQGNSA come from the germline V gene. This chain's CDR3 is CASSLHREGYGYTF. In DNA, the CDR3 is TGTGCCAGCAGCTTGCACAGGGAGGGATATGGCTACACCTTC.

V usage is TRBV28 and J usage is TRBJ1-2; TRBD1 agrees at 9 bases. CDR1 and CDR2 from the germline V gene are MDHEN and SYDVKM. Trimming at V came to 4 bases and at J to 3 bases, leaving 9 bases not matched to a gene. The CDR3 has 16 residues. CDR3 nucleotides: TGTGCCAGCAGTTCCCCCACGGGACAGGGCGACTATGGCTACACCTTC. The encoded protein is CASSSPTGQGDYGYTF.

The gene calls are TRBV29-1 and TRBJ1-6; 8 positions match TRBD1. V shed 4 bases and J 10 bases; nucleotides not matched to a gene: 9. Germline CDR1 SQVTM, CDR2 ANQGSEA. The CDR3 covers 14 residues. The CDR3 loop reads CSVADRDTGSPLHF. CDR3 bases: TGCAGCGTTGCGGACAGGGATACTGGGTCACCCCTCCACTTT.

This clone was picked up a small number of times. The chain couples TRBV7-2 to TRBJ2-1; D remains unclear. This CDR3 comprises 12 residues. The V and J ends lost 3 bases and 6 bases respectively, with 6 bases between them. The germline CDR1 and CDR2 sequences are SGHTA and FQGNSA. CDR3 DNA sequence: TGTGCCAGCAGCTTGTCGGGCAATGAGCAGTTCTTC. It translates to CASSLSGNEQFF.

The chain has TRBV3-1 (or the pseudogene TRBV3-2) and TRBJ1-2; D perhaps matches TRBD1 (6 bases). Germline-derived CDR1 and CDR2 are LGHDT and YNNKEL (reference sequence). Trimming left V 1 base short and J 1 base short, with 10 bases between. The CDR3 contains 15 residues. This CDR3 reads CASSQAGHHNYGYTF. The CDR3 DNA reads TGTGCCAGCAGCCAAGCGGGACATCATAACTATGGCTACACCTTC.

The V call is TRBV3-1 (or the pseudogene TRBV3-2), the J call TRBJ2-1; D is undetermined. Germline lookup yields CDR1 LGHDT and CDR2 YNNKEL (reference sequence). The CDR3 has 15 residues. V lost 2 bases to trimming and J lost 2 bases, with 10 bases between them. CDR3 sequence reads: CASSQHNGPYNEQFF. The CDR3 coding sequence is TGTGCCAGCAGCCAACATAACGGTCCCTACAATGAGCAGTTCTTC.

This chain links TRBV28 with TRBJ2-6, with D tentatively TRBD1 (5 bases). The length of the CDR3 is 16 residues. The V end was cut by 2 bases, the J end by 0 bases, with 8 bases between. Germline V lookup: CDR1 MDHEN, CDR2 SYDVKM. CDR3 sequence reads: CASSLTGASGANVLTF. DNA of the CDR3: TGTGCCAGCAGTTTAACAGGAGCCTCTGGGGCCAACGTCCTGACTTTC.

The gene calls are TRBV18 and TRBJ2-3; D is perhaps TRBD1 (5 bases). The CDR3 contains 16 residues. V was trimmed by 2 bases and J by 6 bases, leaving 18 bases between them. Per germline, CDR1 KGHSH and CDR2 LQKENI. The CDR3 loop reads CASSPGARTTRDTQYF. Here the CDR3 DNA reads TGTGCCAGCTCACCAGGGGCTCGAACCACTCGGGATACGCAGTATTTT. Filled out from reference TRBV18 and TRBJ2-3, the complete variable domain reads NAGVMQNPRHLVRRRGQEARLRCSPMKGHSHVYWYRQLPEEGLKFMVYLQKENIIDESGMPKERFSAEFPKEGPSILRIQQVVRGDSAAYFCASSPGARTTRDTQYFGPGTRLTVL.